The 4 T cell receptor beta chains in this list originate from one sample, sequenced in a study of T cell responses to AZD1222 COVID-19 vaccine. Sequencing was performed with immunoSEQ multiplex PCR; in TCRdb, only in-frame clones are kept and a portion is missing. The sample includes approximately 110,000 clones, over 75% seen only once; the top ten take roughly a tenth. The sample here was peripheral blood, taken on day 0 of AZD1222 vaccination. The receptors stem from an adult in good health.

The chain is built from TRBV5-1 and TRBJ2-1; D is perhaps TRBD1 (6 bases). Germline values: CDR1 SGHRS, CDR2 YFSETQ. Trimming removed 4 bases from V and 4 bases from J, with 18 bases in between. CDR3 length equals 16 residues. In DNA, the CDR3 is TGCGCCAGCAGCCTCCTGGGGCAGGGGCCGTACAATGAGCAGTTCTTC. Translating it yields CASSLLGQGPYNEQFF.

V usage is TRBV28 and J usage is TRBJ2-1, with TRBD1 matching over 7 bases. The CDR3 runs to 15 residues. Germline CDR1 MDHEN, CDR2 SYDVKM. The V segment lost 2 bases and the J segment 6 bases; nucleotides outside the gene matches: 7. The CDR3 DNA reads as TGTGCCAGCAGTTTAGGTAACAGGGGATCCAATGAGCAGTTCTTC. Translated, it gives CASSLGNRGSNEQFF. The entire variable domain, with the rest obtained from reference TRBV28 and TRBJ2-1, is as follows: DVKVTQSSRYLVKRTGEKVFLECVQDMDHENMFWYRQDPGLGLRLIYFSYDVKMKEKGDIPEGYSVSREKKERFSLILESASTNQTSMYLCASSLGNRGSNEQFFGPGTRLTVL.

The chain recombines TRBV2 with TRBJ1-2; no definite D call. The V gene lost 5 bases and the J gene lost 8 bases, with 15 bases spanning the gap. The CDR3 totals 13 residues. Germline CDR1 is SNHLY and CDR2 is FYNNEI. CDR3 in DNA: TGTGCCAGCAGTTCCTGGCCAACCGGAGGCTACACCTTC. It is translated as CASSSWPTGGYTF.

The chain recombines TRBV6-5 with TRBJ2-7, with a possible D match to TRBD1 (6 bases). V was shortened by 0 bases and J by 5 bases, with 11 bases between the two germline ends. Germline values: CDR1 MNHEY, CDR2 SVGAGI. This CDR3 comprises 14 residues. CDR3 DNA: TGTGCCAGCAGTTACTCCAGGGGAATTGACGAGCAGTACTTC. Its protein product is CASSYSRGIDEQYF.